This TCR beta chain was identified during a study of neoadjuvant nivolumab and ipilimumab in lung cancer. Study-wide findings and caveats: TCR sequencing covered a small number of samples. Pretherapy blood TCR richness correlated positively with resected tumor richness. Only two of four nivolumab-treated tumors gained richness and clonality by surgery. Only a single major-pathologic-response sample was available for clonality analysis.

The data were produced by immunoSEQ multiplex PCR, yet TCRdb's version contains in-frame clones alone and is incomplete. Of about 27,000 clones in the sample, about 75% are singletons; the top ten hold about 20%. About this clone: Its matching antigen is unknown.

CDR1 MNHNS and CDR2 SASEGT come from the germline V gene. The CDR3 contains 14 residues. With 3 bases clipped from V and 3 bases from J, the junction kept 2 bases outside the gene matches. The sequence derives from an adult with non-small cell lung cancer. This rearrangement joins TRBV6-1 to TRBJ1-1; 9 bases match TRBD1. The sample was tumor tissue, taken after neoadjuvant nivolumab, alone or with ipilimumab, at or shortly before surgery. The DNA for the CDR3 is TGTGCCAGCAGTGAGGACAGGGGTGACACTGAAGCTTTCTTT. This translates into CASSEDRGDTEAFF.